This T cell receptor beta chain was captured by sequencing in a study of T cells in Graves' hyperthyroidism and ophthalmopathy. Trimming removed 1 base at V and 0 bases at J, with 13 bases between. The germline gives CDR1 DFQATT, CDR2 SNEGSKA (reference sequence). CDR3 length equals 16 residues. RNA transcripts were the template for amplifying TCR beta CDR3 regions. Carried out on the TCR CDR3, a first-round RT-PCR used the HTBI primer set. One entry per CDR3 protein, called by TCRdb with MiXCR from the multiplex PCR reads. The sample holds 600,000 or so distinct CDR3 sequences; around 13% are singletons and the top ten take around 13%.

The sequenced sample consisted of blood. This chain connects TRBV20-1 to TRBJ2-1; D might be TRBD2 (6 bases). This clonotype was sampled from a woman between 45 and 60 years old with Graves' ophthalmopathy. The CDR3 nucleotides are TGCAGTGCTAGAGTATTCGCGGGGAGCTCCTACAATGAGCAGTTCTTC. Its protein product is CSARVFAGSSYNEQFF.